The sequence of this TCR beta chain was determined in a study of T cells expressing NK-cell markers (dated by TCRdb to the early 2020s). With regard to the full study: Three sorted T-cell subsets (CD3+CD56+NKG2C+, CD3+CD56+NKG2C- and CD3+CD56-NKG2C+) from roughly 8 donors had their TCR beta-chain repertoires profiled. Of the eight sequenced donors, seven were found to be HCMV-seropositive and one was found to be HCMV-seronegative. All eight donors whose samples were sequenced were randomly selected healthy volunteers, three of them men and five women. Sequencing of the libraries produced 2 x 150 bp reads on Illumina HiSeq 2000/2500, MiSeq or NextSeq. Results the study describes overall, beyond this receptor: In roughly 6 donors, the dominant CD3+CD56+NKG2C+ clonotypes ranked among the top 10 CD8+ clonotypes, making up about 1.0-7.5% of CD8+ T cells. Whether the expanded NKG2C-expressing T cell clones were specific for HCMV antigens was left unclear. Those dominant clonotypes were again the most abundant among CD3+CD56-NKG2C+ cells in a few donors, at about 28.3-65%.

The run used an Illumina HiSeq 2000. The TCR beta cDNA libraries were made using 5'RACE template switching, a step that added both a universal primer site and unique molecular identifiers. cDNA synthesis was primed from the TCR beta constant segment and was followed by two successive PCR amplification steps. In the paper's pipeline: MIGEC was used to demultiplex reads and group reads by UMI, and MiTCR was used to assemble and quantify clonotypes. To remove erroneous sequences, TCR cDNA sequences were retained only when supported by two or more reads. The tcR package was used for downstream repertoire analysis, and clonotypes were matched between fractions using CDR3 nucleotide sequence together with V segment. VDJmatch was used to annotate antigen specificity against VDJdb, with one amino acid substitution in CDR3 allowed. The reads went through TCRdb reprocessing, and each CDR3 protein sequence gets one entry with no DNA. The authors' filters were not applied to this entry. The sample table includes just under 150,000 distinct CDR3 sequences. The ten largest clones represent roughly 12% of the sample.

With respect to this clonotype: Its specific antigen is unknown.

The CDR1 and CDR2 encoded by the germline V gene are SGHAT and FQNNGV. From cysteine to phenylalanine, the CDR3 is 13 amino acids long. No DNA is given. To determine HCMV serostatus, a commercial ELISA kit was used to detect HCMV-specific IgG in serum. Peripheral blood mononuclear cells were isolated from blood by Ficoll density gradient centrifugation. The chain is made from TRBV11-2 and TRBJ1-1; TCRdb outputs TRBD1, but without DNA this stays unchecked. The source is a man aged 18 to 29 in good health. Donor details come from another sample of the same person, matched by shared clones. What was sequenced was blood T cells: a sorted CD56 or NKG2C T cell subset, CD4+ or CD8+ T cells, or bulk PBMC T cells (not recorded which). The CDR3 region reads CASSFTGSAEAFF.